What follows are 8 T cell receptor beta chains derived from one specimen sequenced in a study of response to subunit inactivated influenza vaccine. TCRdb reprocessed the RT-PCR reads via MiXCR and lists one record per CDR3 protein. The table has approximately 520,000 distinct CDR3 sequences, about 25% seen once. Sequencing used CD4+ T cells sorted from PBMCs, obtained roughly 5 days after vaccination. These receptors were obtained from a man over 45 who received an inactivated influenza vaccine.

This chain uses TRBV5-5 with TRBJ2-7; D may match TRBD1 or TRBD2 (5 bases each). Germline assignment: CDR1 SGHKS and CDR2 YYEKEE (reference sequence). Trimming took off 4 bases at V and 3 bases at J, with 17 bases between the two ends. CDR3 size: 15 residues. CDR3 loop: CASSPREKALYEQYF. As DNA, the CDR3 is TGTGCCAGCAGCCCCAGGGAGAAAGCACTCTACGAGCAGTACTTC.

About this clonotype itself: This may be a read error: a much more frequent sequence differs by one nucleotide. The chain combines TRBV11-1 with TRBJ2-7; 16 nucleotides match TRBD2. The germline V gene encodes CDR1 SGHAT and CDR2 FQDESV (reference sequence). J gave up 8 bases and V 0 bases, and 13 bases lay outside the gene matches. CDR3 length: 19 residues. Here the CDR3 reads CASSLAAGTSGRASTKQYF. The DNA for the CDR3 is TGTGCCAGCAGCTTAGCTGCCGGGACTAGCGGGAGGGCCTCAACCAAGCAGTACTTC.

This clonotype was detected only a few times. The J gene is TRBJ2-1, the V gene TRBV27; possibly TRBD2 for D (6 bases). The V end was cut by 6 bases, the J end by 3 bases, with 15 bases between. Germline values: CDR1 MNHEY, CDR2 SMNVEV (reference sequence). This CDR3 is built from 15 residues. CDR3 sequence reads: CASSSGGRIYNEQFF. The CDR3 coding sequence is TGTGCCAGCAGCTCTGGTGGGAGGATCTACAATGAGCAGTTCTTC.

The V and J genes are TRBV5-6 and TRBJ2-7; 9 nucleotides match TRBD1. Germline V CDR1 and CDR2: SGHDT, YYEEEE. Trimming at V came to 0 bases and at J to 7 bases, leaving 8 bases not matched to a gene. This CDR3 is 15 amino acids long. The CDR3 region is CASSLGDRDLKEQYF. As DNA, the CDR3 is TGTGCCAGCAGCTTGGGGGACAGGGACCTTAAGGAGCAGTACTTC.

This clonotype turned up a few times. The gene calls are TRBV20-1 and TRBJ1-6; 9 bases are shared with TRBD1. Per germline, CDR1 DFQATT and CDR2 SNEGSKA (reference sequence). J gave up 7 bases and V 6 bases, and 13 bases lay outside the gene matches. The CDR3 is made up of 16 amino acids. CDR3 in amino acids: CSAYSGTGRRNSPLHF. Written as DNA, the CDR3 is TGCAGTGCCTATTCTGGGACAGGGAGGAGGAATTCACCCCTCCACTTT.

This clonotype has a handful of counts. The rearrangement links TRBV7-3 to TRBJ2-7; TRBD2 agrees at 8 bases. Germline CDR1 SGHTA, CDR2 FQGTGA. V trimming: 3 bases; J trimming: 0 bases; junction bases outside the gene matches: 7. This CDR3 has 16 residues. CDR3 sequence: CASSFDGRALSYEQYF. The CDR3 nucleotides are TGTGCCAGCAGCTTTGACGGGAGGGCCCTCTCCTACGAGCAGTACTTC.

V gene TRBV5-1 combines with J gene TRBJ1-1; a weak D match, TRBD1 (5 bases). The V and J ends lost 2 bases and 1 base respectively, with 12 bases between them. The germline CDR1 and CDR2 sequences are SGHRS and YFSETQ. The CDR3 extends over 15 amino acids. The CDR3 spells CASSLPGLGNTEAFF. For the CDR3, the DNA is TGCGCCAGCAGCTTACCGGGACTTGGGAACACTGAAGCTTTCTTT. Together with reference TRBV5-1 and TRBJ1-1, the CDR3 gives the full variable domain: KAGVTQTPRYLIKTRGQQVTLSCSPISGHRSVSWYQQTPGQGLQFLFEYFSETQRNKGNFPGRFSGRQFSNSRSEMNVSTLELGDSALYLCASSLPGLGNTEAFFGQGTRLTVV.

CDR3 region: CASATSGEGKQYF. The CDR3 DNA follows: TGTGCCAGCGCCACTAGCGGGGAGGGCAAGCAGTACTTC. The chain carries TRBV7-9 and TRBJ2-7, with 10 bases that match TRBD2. Germline trimming cut 8 bases from V and 8 bases from J; bases unmatched to any gene: 9. This CDR3 has 13 residues. The germline V gene encodes CDR1 SEHNR and CDR2 FQNEAQ (reference sequence). Combining the CDR3 with reference TRBV7-9 and TRBJ2-7 gives the whole variable domain DTGVSQNPRHKITKRGQNVTFRCDPISEHNRLYWYRQTLGQGPEFLTYFQNEAQLEKSRLLSDRFSAERPKGSFSTLEIQRTEQGDSAMYLCASATSGEGKQYFGPGTRLTVT.